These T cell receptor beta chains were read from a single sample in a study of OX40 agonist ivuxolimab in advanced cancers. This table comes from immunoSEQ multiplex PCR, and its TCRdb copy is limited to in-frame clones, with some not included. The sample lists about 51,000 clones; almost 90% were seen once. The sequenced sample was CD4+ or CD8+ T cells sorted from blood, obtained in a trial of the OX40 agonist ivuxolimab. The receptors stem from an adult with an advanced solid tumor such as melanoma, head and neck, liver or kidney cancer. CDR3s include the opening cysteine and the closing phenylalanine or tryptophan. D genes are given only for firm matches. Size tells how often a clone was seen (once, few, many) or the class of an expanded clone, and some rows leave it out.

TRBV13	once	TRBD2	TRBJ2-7	CASSLYLAGGAREQYF	TGTGCCAGCAGCTTGTACCTAGCGGGAGGGGCCAGGGAGCAGTACTTC
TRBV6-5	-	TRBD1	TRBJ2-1	CASTDPGQGAYEQFF	TGTGCCAGCACCGACCCGGGACAGGGGGCCTATGAGCAGTTCTTC
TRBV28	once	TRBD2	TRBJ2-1	CASRSSGGNYNEQFF	TGTGCCAGCAGATCTAGCGGGGGAAACTACAATGAGCAGTTCTTC
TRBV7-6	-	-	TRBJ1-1	CASSLEPAIMNTEAFF	TGTGCCAGCAGCTTAGAGCCAGCTATTATGAACACTGAAGCTTTCTTT
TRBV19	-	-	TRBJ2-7	CASSGPGEQYF	TGTGCCAGTAGTGGCCCCGGGGAGCAGTACTTC
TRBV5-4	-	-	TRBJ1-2	CASSLNYGYTF	TGTGCCAGCAGCTTAAACTATGGCTACACCTTC
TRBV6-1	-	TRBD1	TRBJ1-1	CASGVPGQENTEAFF	TGTGCCAGCGGAGTACCGGGACAGGAGAACACTGAAGCTTTCTTT
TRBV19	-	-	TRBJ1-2	CASSIGTPGNFHYGYTF	TGTGCCAGTAGTATCGGGACTCCGGGAAACTTTCACTATGGCTACACCTTC
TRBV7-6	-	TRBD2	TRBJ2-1	CASSLGRGSGIRGEQFF	TGTGCCAGCAGCTTAGGGCGGGGCAGCGGGATCCGGGGCGAGCAGTTCTTC
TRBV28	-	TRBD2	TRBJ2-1	CASSDSSSGPYNEQFF	TGTGCCAGCAGTGATAGTTCTAGCGGACCCTACAATGAGCAGTTCTTC
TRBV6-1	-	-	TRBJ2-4	CASTPVGAKNIQYF	TGTGCCAGCACACCGGTTGGGGCCAAAAACATTCAGTACTTC
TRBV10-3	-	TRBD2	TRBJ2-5	CAISVAGGTQETQYF	TGTGCCATCAGTGTCGCGGGGGGCACCCAAGAGACCCAGTACTTC
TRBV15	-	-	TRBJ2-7	CATSRENRVSYEQYF	TGTGCCACCAGCAGAGAGAACAGGGTCTCCTACGAGCAGTACTTC
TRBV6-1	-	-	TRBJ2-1	CASSESGAMEQFF	TGTGCCAGCAGTGAATCCGGAGCAATGGAGCAGTTCTTC